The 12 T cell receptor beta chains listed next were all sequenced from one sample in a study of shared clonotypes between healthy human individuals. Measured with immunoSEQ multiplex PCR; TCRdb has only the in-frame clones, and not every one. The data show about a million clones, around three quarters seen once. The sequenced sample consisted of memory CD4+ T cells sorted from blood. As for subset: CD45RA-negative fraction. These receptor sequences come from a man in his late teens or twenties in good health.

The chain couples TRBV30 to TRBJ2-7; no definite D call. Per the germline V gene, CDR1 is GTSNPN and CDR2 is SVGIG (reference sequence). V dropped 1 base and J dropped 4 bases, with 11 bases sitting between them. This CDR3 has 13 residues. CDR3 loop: CAWSAGLVYEQYF. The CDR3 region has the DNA TGTGCCTGGAGTGCCGGGTTAGTATACGAGCAGTACTTC.

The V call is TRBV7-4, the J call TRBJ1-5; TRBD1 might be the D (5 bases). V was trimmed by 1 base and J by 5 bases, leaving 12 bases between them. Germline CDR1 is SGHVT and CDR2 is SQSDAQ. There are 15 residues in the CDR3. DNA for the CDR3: TGTGCCAGCAGCTTAGGGCCGACAGCTTATCAGCCCCAGCATTTT. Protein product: CASSLGPTAYQPQHF.

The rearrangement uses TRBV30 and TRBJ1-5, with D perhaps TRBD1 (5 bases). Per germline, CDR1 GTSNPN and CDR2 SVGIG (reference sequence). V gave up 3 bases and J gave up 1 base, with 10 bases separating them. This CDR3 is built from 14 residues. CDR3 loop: CAWRARVSNQPQHF. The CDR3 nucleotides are TGTGCCTGGAGGGCCAGGGTAAGCAATCAGCCCCAGCATTTT.

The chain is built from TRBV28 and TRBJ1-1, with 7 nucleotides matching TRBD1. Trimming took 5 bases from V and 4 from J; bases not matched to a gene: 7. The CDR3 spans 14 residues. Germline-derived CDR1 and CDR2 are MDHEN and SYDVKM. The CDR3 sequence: CASSEFHRGTEAFF. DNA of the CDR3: TGTGCCAGCAGTGAATTTCACAGGGGCACTGAAGCTTTCTTT.

The CDR3 reads CASSLAPPPSAPGELFF. The CDR3 DNA reads TGTGCCAGCAGCTTAGCCCCGCCCCCAAGCGCACCCGGGGAGCTGTTTTTT. The V call is TRBV7-8, the J call TRBJ2-2; D remains unclear. CDR1 is SGHVS and CDR2 is FQNEAQ in the germline V gene. The CDR3 has 17 residues. Trimming shortened V by 0 bases and J by 6 bases, and 17 bases separated the two germline ends. Full variable domain (outside the CDR3, taken from reference TRBV7-8 and TRBJ2-2): GAGVSQSPRYKVAKRGQDVALRCDPISGHVSLFWYQQALGQGPEFLTYFQNEAQLDKSGLPSDRFFAERPEGSVSTLKIQRTQQEDSAVYLCASSLAPPPSAPGELFFGEGSRLTVL.

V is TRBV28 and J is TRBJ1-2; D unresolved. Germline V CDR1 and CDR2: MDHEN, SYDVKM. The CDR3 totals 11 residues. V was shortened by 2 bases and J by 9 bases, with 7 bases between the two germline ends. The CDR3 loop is CASSLKARYTF. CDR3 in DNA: TGTGCCAGCAGTTTAAAGGCTCGCTACACCTTC.

CDR3 in DNA: TGTGCCAGCAGTGCCATCCCGGGCCTCTCCTACGAGCAGTACTTC. It codes for CASSAIPGLSYEQYF. The rearrangement uses TRBV6-1 and TRBJ2-7; D unclear. The CDR3 covers 15 residues. V was shortened by 4 bases and J by 0 bases, with 13 bases between the two germline ends. Germline lookup yields CDR1 MNHNS and CDR2 SASEGT.

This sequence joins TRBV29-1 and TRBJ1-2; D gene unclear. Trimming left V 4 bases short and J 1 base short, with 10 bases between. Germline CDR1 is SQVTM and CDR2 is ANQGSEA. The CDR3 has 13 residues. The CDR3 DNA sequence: TGCAGCGTTGGAGGGCCGATTAACTATGGCTACACCTTC. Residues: CSVGGPINYGYTF.

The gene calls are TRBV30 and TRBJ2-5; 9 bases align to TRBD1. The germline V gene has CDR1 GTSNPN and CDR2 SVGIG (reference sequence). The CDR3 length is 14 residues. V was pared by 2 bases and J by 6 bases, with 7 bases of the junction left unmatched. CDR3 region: CAWSPGQGGKTQYF. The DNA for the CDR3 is TGTGCCTGGAGTCCGGGACAGGGTGGGAAGACCCAGTACTTC.

Here the CDR3 reads CASSYGTGRYEQYF. CDR3 nucleotides: TGTGCCAGCAGCTACGGGACGGGAAGATACGAGCAGTACTTC. This sequence joins TRBV9 and TRBJ2-7; tentatively, D is TRBD1 or TRBD2 (5 bases each). CDR1 and CDR2 from the germline V gene are SGDLS and YYNGEE. V dropped 4 bases and J dropped 4 bases, with 15 bases sitting between them. The CDR3 totals 14 residues.

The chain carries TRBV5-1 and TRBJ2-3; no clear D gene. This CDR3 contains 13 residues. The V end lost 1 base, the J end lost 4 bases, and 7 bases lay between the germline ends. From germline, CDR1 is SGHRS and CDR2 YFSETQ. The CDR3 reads CASSLIFPDTQYF. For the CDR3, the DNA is TGCGCCAGCAGCTTGATCTTCCCAGATACGCAGTATTTT.

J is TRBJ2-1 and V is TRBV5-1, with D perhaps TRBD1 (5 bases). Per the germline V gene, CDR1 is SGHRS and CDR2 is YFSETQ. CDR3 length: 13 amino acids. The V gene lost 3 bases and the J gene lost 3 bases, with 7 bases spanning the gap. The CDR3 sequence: CASSSDNYNEQFF. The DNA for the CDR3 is TGCGCCAGCAGCTCGGACAACTACAATGAGCAGTTCTTC.